This passage covers 25 T cell receptor gamma chains from one sample sequenced in a study of gamma-delta T cells after stem cell transplantation. TCRdb ran CATT on the RT-PCR reads. The table records thousands of gamma-chain clones, about 20% of them present only once. Sequencing used gamma-delta T cells. The receptors derive from a human donor. It is not recorded whose cells these are; they may come from a transplant donor.

Note on this clone: This sequence may be a read error, since a much larger clone differs from it by one base. The V and J genes are TRGV9 and TRGJ1 or TRGJ2. V lost 0 bases, J lost 10 bases, and 6 bases stayed unmatched. The CDR3 has 12 residues. Germline V gene sequence: CDR1 GITISATS, CDR2 ISYDGTV (reference sequence). The CDR3 loop reads CALWEVTGKKLF. As DNA, the CDR3 is TGTGCCTTGTGGGAGGTGACAGGGAAGAAACTCTTT.

The chain joins TRGV4 to TRGJ1 or TRGJ2. The germline gives CDR1 EGSTGY, CDR2 YDSYTSSV. CDR3 size: 11 residues. V lost 8 bases, J lost 4 bases, and 5 bases stayed unmatched. DNA for the CDR3: TGTGCCACCTCGAGGTATTATAAGAAACTCTTT. Protein product: CATSRYYKKLF.

This chain connects TRGV4 to TRGJ1 or TRGJ2. CDR3 length: 13 residues. Germline assignment: CDR1 EGSTGY and CDR2 YDSYTSSV. Trimming cost V 2 bases and J 4 bases; bases outside gene matches: 5. In nucleotides, the CDR3 is TGTGCCACCTGGGATGTTGGGTATTATAAGAAACTCTTT. Translating it yields CATWDVGYYKKLF.

The rearrangement uses TRGV3 and TRGJ1 or TRGJ2. V shed 2 bases, J shed 4 bases, and the junction held 5 bases outside the gene matches. The length of the CDR3 is 13 residues. The germline gives CDR1 VTNTFY, CDR2 YDVSTARD (reference sequence). The CDR3 spells CATWDTEYYKKLF. In DNA, the CDR3 is TGTGCCACCTGGGACACGGAATATTATAAGAAACTCTTT.

The chain couples TRGV3 to TRGJ1 or TRGJ2. V was clipped by 4 bases and J by 5 bases; unmatched bases: 2. CDR1 is VTNTFY and CDR2 is YDVSTARD in the germline V gene (reference sequence). The CDR3 sequence is 11 residues long. This CDR3 reads CATWEDYKKLF. Here the CDR3 DNA reads TGTGCCACCTGGGAGGATTATAAGAAACTCTTT.

Remarks on this clone: Within the sample, other DNA sequences also encode this same CDR3. The genes are TRGV4 and TRGJP2. This CDR3 region has 14 residues. Germline V lookup: CDR1 EGSTGY, CDR2 YDSYTSSV. V shed 1 base, J shed 3 bases, and the junction held 2 bases outside the gene matches. The CDR3 DNA reads TGTGCCACCTGGGATGGACGTAGTGATTGGATCAAGACGTTT. It specifies CATWDGRSDWIKTF.

This clone has a handful of counts. The chain carries TRGV5 and TRGJ1 or TRGJ2. This CDR3 contains 14 residues. Germline V lookup: CDR1 VINAFY, CDR2 YDVSNSKD. V was pared by 1 base and J by 4 bases, with 7 bases of the junction left unmatched. The DNA for the CDR3 is TGTGCCACCTGGGACAGCGCTCAGTATTATAAGAAACTCTTT. It codes for CATWDSAQYYKKLF.

The V and J genes are TRGV5 and TRGJ1 or TRGJ2. V shed 5 bases and J 3 bases; nucleotides not matched to a gene: 7. The germline CDR1 and CDR2 sequences are VINAFY and YDVSNSKD. This CDR3 spans 13 amino acids. CDR3 sequence: CATWAPLYYKKLF. The CDR3, as DNA: TGTGCCACCTGGGCCCCCCTTTATTATAAGAAACTCTTT.

The chain is built from TRGV2 and TRGJ1 or TRGJ2. The V segment lost 0 bases and the J segment 11 bases; nucleotides outside the gene matches: 10. Looked up from germline, CDR1 is EGSNGY and CDR2 is YDSYNSKV. The CDR3 totals 13 residues. CDR3 nucleotide sequence: TGTGCCACCTGGGACGGGCCTCAATATCAGAAACTCTTT. Amino acids: CATWDGPQYQKLF.

The gene calls are TRGV4 and TRGJ1 or TRGJ2. Germline CDR1 EGSTGY, CDR2 YDSYTSSV. The CDR3 is made up of 15 amino acids. V shed 4 bases, J shed 0 bases, and the junction held 9 bases outside the gene matches. CDR3 nucleotide sequence: TGTGCCACCTGGGAAGACAGAATGAATTATTATAAGAAACTCTTT. The encoded protein is CATWEDRMNYYKKLF.

The chain has TRGV2 and TRGJ1 or TRGJ2. V gave up 4 bases and J gave up 10 bases; unmatched junction bases: 10. The CDR3 is 12 residues long. Germline V CDR1 and CDR2: EGSNGY, YDSYNSKV. This CDR3 is CATWEPPQKKLF. CDR3 nucleotides: TGTGCCACCTGGGAACCTCCCCAAAAGAAACTCTTT.

In the case of this clone: The junction shows a germline mismatch at one end, possibly a read error. The chain couples TRGV2 to TRGJ1 or TRGJ2. CDR1 is EGSNGY and CDR2 is YDSYNSKV in the germline V gene. This CDR3 is 13 amino acids long. DNA of the CDR3: TGCGCCACCTGGGACGGGTTGACCTATAAGAAACTCTTT. Its translation is CATWDGLTYKKLF.

This clone turned up a few times. The sample holds other DNA sequences that translate to the same CDR3. The rearrangement uses TRGV2 and TRGJ1 or TRGJ2. Trimming removed 0 bases from V and 5 bases from J; junction bases left unmatched: 4. The CDR3 length is 13 residues. The germline V gene has CDR1 EGSNGY and CDR2 YDSYNSKV. The CDR3: CATWDGQNYKKLF. In nucleotides, the CDR3 is TGTGCCACCTGGGACGGGCAAAATTATAAGAAACTCTTT.

This clone came up a few times. J is TRGJP2 and V is TRGV9. V dropped 3 bases and J dropped 3; count of bases not matched to a gene: 7. CDR1 is GITISATS and CDR2 is ISYDGTV in the germline V gene (reference sequence). The CDR3 extends over 15 amino acids. CDR3 sequence reads: CALWEKRGSDWIKTF. Here the CDR3 DNA reads TGTGCCTTGTGGGAGAAACGGGGTAGTGATTGGATCAAGACGTTT.

This clone was counted only a few times. J is TRGJ1 or TRGJ2 and V is TRGV9. Trimming took 1 base from V and 0 from J; bases not matched to a gene: 6. The CDR3 loop spans 15 amino acids. The V gene's germline CDR1 is GITISATS and CDR2 ISYDGTV (reference sequence). The CDR3 region is CALWEVARNYYKKLF. The DNA for the CDR3 is TGTGCCTTGTGGGAGGTTGCCCGGAATTATTATAAGAAACTCTTT.

The V gene is TRGV3, the J gene TRGJ1 or TRGJ2. This CDR3 has 13 amino acids. Germline V gene data show CDR1 as VTNTFY and CDR2 as YDVSTARD (reference sequence). V trimming: 0 bases; J trimming: 6 bases; junction bases outside the gene matches: 5. The CDR3 here is CATWDRPGYKKLF. CDR3 coding DNA: TGTGCCACCTGGGACAGGCCAGGTTATAAGAAACTCTTT.

J is TRGJP1 and V is TRGV8. The V segment lost 5 bases and the J segment 0 bases; nucleotides outside the gene matches: 3. CDR1 and CDR2 (germline): VENAVY, YDSYNSRV. This CDR3 has 14 amino acids. The CDR3 region is CATWVHTTGWFKIF. CDR3 nucleotide sequence: TGTGCCACCTGGGTCCATACCACTGGTTGGTTCAAGATATTT.

Note on this clone: Other nucleotide sequences in the sample specify the same CDR3. V and J are TRGV8 and TRGJP2. J gave up 5 bases and V 5 bases, and 2 bases lay outside the gene matches. From germline, CDR1 is VENAVY and CDR2 YDSYNSRV. The CDR3 has 12 amino acids. The CDR3 spells CATWASDWIKTF. CDR3 nucleotides: TGTGCCACCTGGGCAAGTGATTGGATCAAGACGTTT.

V usage is TRGV2 and J usage is TRGJP2. The CDR3 totals 13 residues. The germline V gene has CDR1 EGSNGY and CDR2 YDSYNSKV. With 0 bases clipped from V and 11 bases from J, the junction kept 6 bases outside the gene matches. CDR3 residues: CATWDGLGWIKTF. In DNA, the CDR3 is TGTGCCACCTGGGACGGGCTAGGGTGGATCAAGACGTTT.

As to this clone: A much larger clone lies one base from this, so it may be a read error. The rearrangement joins TRGV9 to TRGJ1 or TRGJ2. The CDR3 sequence is 12 residues long. J gave up 4 bases and V 4 bases, and 4 bases lay outside the gene matches. Germline CDR1 reads GITISATS; CDR2 reads ISYDGTV (reference sequence). This CDR3 reads CALWDGYYKKLF. The CDR3 DNA follows: TGTGCCTTGTGGGATGGATATTATAAGAAACTCTTT.

By proportion, this clone is large. This sample also contains other DNA sequences that code for the same CDR3. J is TRGJP and V is TRGV9. V gave up 2 bases and J gave up 5 bases; unmatched junction bases: 0. The CDR3 is 15 amino acids. Germline assignment: CDR1 GITISATS and CDR2 ISYDGTV (reference sequence). The CDR3 sequence is CALWEEELGKKIKVF. CDR3 nucleotide sequence: TGTGCCTTGTGGGAGGAAGAGTTGGGCAAAAAAATCAAGGTATTT.

The CDR3 region is CATWGMWERYYKKLF. As DNA, the CDR3 is TGTGCCACCTGGGGGATGTGGGAACGATATTATAAGAAACTCTTT. The V call is TRGV4, the J call TRGJ1 or TRGJ2. The ends lost 5 bases at V and 4 bases at J; junction bases unmatched: 14. CDR1 and CDR2 from the germline V gene are EGSTGY and YDSYTSSV. The CDR3 length is 15 residues.

This clone was detected only a few times. The sample holds other DNA sequences that translate to the same CDR3. This sequence joins TRGV2 and TRGJ1 or TRGJ2. Trimming took 0 bases from V and 7 from J; bases not matched to a gene: 3. CDR1 EGSNGY and CDR2 YDSYNSKV come from the germline V gene. The CDR3 spans 12 residues. Here the CDR3 reads CATWDGPYKKLF. CDR3 DNA sequence: TGTGCCACCTGGGACGGGCCATATAAGAAACTCTTT.

This clone is large (0.1 to 1%) by share. The chain couples TRGV9 to TRGJ1 or TRGJ2. Germline-derived CDR1 and CDR2 are GITISATS and ISYDGTV (reference sequence). V shed 0 bases and J 1 base; nucleotides not matched to a gene: 3. This CDR3 region has 14 residues. The DNA for the CDR3 is TGTGCCTTGTGGGAGGTGCAAAATTATTATAAGAAACTCTTT. Translated, it gives CALWEVQNYYKKLF.

This clone was picked up a small number of times. The junction departs from the called germline gene at one end, perhaps through a read error. The chain couples TRGV2 to TRGJ1 or TRGJ2. CDR3 length: 14 residues. CDR1 is EGSNGY and CDR2 is YDSYNSKV in the germline V gene. CDR3 sequence reads: CATWDGLWGYKELF. The CDR3 nucleotides are TGTGCCACCTGGGACGGTTTATGGGGATATAAGGAACTCTTT.